The 30 T cell receptor beta chains listed next were all sequenced from one sample in a study of spatial heterogeneity in lung cancer. Time point specified: blood at routine non-recurrence follow-up after resection. TCRdb reprocessed the 5' RACE reads via MiXCR and lists one record per CDR3 protein. The table shows about 33,000 distinct CDR3 sequences, with over 9.5% occurring only once. The material was PBMCs, obtained at follow-up. The receptors derive from a female donor with early-stage non-small cell lung cancer.

This clonotype was counted ten times or more. The J gene is TRBJ2-1, the V gene TRBV20-1; 8 positions agree with TRBD2. The germline V gene has CDR1 DFQATT and CDR2 SNEGSKA (reference sequence). Unmatched junction bases numbered 11, after V lost 6 bases and J lost 4 bases. The CDR3 has 15 residues. CDR3 DNA sequence: TGCAGTGCAATCCCACTAGCGGACCGATACAATGAGCAGTTCTTC. Translation gives CSAIPLADRYNEQFF.

This clonotype occurred a few times. This CDR3 reads CASSGQRARSGEQYF. As DNA, the CDR3 is TGTGCCAGCAGCGGCCAGAGGGCTAGGAGTGGCGAGCAGTACTTC. V is TRBV5-4 and J is TRBJ2-7, with a possible D match to TRBD2 (5 bases). The CDR3 has 15 amino acids. Germline V lookup: CDR1 SGHNT, CDR2 YYREEE (reference sequence). With 4 bases removed from V and 6 bases from J, the gap between germline ends came to 20 bases.

This clonotype has at least ten counts. The chain links TRBV7-2 to TRBJ2-1; the match to TRBD1 covers 7 bases. This CDR3 is built from 15 residues. Germline V lookup: CDR1 SGHTA, CDR2 FQGNSA. The V gene end was trimmed by 4 bases and the J gene end by 7 bases; junction bases not matched to a gene: 10. CDR3 coding DNA: TGTGCCAGCAGCTCAGACAGGGAGAATGTTAATGAGCAGTTCTTC. Residues: CASSSDRENVNEQFF.

By proportion, this clonotype is medium-sized. A clone one base away is much larger, so this may be a read error. The V call is TRBV29-1, the J call TRBJ2-7; TRBD1 agrees at 10 bases. CDR3 length: 14 amino acids. Trimming took 0 bases from V and 3 from J; bases not matched to a gene: 2. Germline V lookup: CDR1 SQVTM, CDR2 ANQGSEA. CDR3 bases: TGCAGCGTTGAAGAGGGGGACAGGGGCTACGAGCAGTACTTC. Translation gives CSVEEGDRGYEQYF.

This clonotype was observed at least ten times. The rearrangement links TRBV19 to TRBJ2-7, with D possibly matching TRBD2 (6 bases). Trimming left V 1 base short and J 4 bases short, with 17 bases between. CDR1 and CDR2 (germline): LNHDA, SQIVND (reference sequence). The CDR3 length is 16 residues. The DNA of the CDR3 is TGTGCCAGTAGTATAGGGCCCTCCGGGACTCCATACGAGCAGTACTTC. Its translation is CASSIGPSGTPYEQYF.

This clonotype came up many times. The V gene is TRBV29-1, the J gene TRBJ2-1; D ambiguous. Per germline, CDR1 SQVTM and CDR2 ANQGSEA. The CDR3 extends over 11 amino acids. The V gene lost 7 bases and the J gene lost 7 bases, with 11 bases spanning the gap. CDR3 amino acids: CSGRAGNEQFF. The CDR3 DNA sequence: TGCAGCGGCCGGGCCGGGAATGAGCAGTTCTTC.

The J gene is TRBJ2-2, the V gene TRBV3-1, with 8 nucleotides matching TRBD1. Germline V gives CDR1 LGHDT, CDR2 YNNKEL (reference sequence). Trimming at V came to 6 bases and at J to 0 bases, leaving 3 bases not matched to a gene. The CDR3 is 15 amino acids. The CDR3 coding sequence is TGTGCCAGCAGTCCAGGGGGCGCGAACACCGGGGAGCTGTTTTTT. Protein product: CASSPGGANTGELFF.

This clonotype has ten or more counts. The rearrangement links TRBV19 to TRBJ1-3, with a possible D match to TRBD1 (5 bases). The CDR3 consists of 16 residues. Trimming cost V 3 bases and J 0 bases, with 12 bases left between them. Germline V CDR1 and CDR2: LNHDA, SQIVND (reference sequence). In DNA form, the CDR3 reads TGTGCCAGTAGTATGGGCACAGGAACCTCTGGAAACACCATATATTTT. Translated, it gives CASSMGTGTSGNTIYF.

This clonotype has a count of ten or more. The chain recombines TRBV20-1 with TRBJ1-1, with TRBD1 identical over 7 bases. This CDR3 is 15 amino acids long. The junction had 6 bases not matched to a gene; V was cut back by 2 bases and J by 0 bases. Germline V CDR1 and CDR2: DFQATT, SNEGSKA (reference sequence). CDR3 DNA sequence: TGCAGTGCTAGATCGACAGGGCACATGAACACTGAAGCTTTCTTT. Amino acid sequence: CSARSTGHMNTEAFF.

This clonotype was seen more than once but under ten times. The genes are TRBV7-3 and TRBJ2-2; no clear D. This CDR3 region has 13 residues. Germline CDR1 reads SGHTA; CDR2 reads FQGTGA. Trimming took 2 bases from V and 7 from J, leaving 8 bases between them. This CDR3 is CASSLGDGGELFF. For the CDR3, the DNA is TGTGCCAGCAGCTTAGGAGATGGCGGGGAGCTGTTTTTT. The entire variable domain, with the rest obtained from reference TRBV7-3 and TRBJ2-2, is as follows: GAGVSQTPSNKVTEKGKYVELRCDPISGHTALYWYRQSLGQGPEFLIYFQGTGAADDSGLPNDRFFAVRPEGSVSTLKIQRTERGDSAVYLCASSLGDGGELFFGEGSRLTVL.

This clonotype came up many times. This chain connects TRBV18 to TRBJ2-3; maybe TRBD2 (6 bases). The V gene lost 3 bases and the J gene lost 1 base, with 11 bases spanning the gap. The CDR3 spans 15 residues. The V gene's germline CDR1 is KGHSH and CDR2 LQKENI. The DNA of the CDR3 is TGTGCCAGCTCACCGTTCGGGGGACGCACAGATACGCAGTATTTT. Protein product: CASSPFGGRTDTQYF.

This clonotype was observed at least ten times. The J gene is TRBJ2-5, the V gene TRBV11-2, with D possibly being TRBD1 (5 bases). The CDR3 is 16 amino acids. CDR1 and CDR2 from the germline V gene are SGHAT and FQNNGV. V was trimmed by 5 bases and J by 0 bases, leaving 16 bases between them. The CDR3 DNA reads TGTGCCAGCAGCCTCGACGGACACATGTACCAAGAGACCCAGTACTTC. This gives the protein CASSLDGHMYQETQYF.

This clonotype appeared a few times. The chain has TRBV28 and TRBJ2-7, with TRBD1 identical over 7 bases. The CDR3 has 11 residues. The trim removed 8 bases at V and 3 bases at J, leaving 1 base unmatched. Germline lookup yields CDR1 MDHEN and CDR2 SYDVKM. The CDR3 region is CASAGGYEQYF. CDR3 DNA sequence: TGTGCCAGCGCAGGGGGCTACGAGCAGTACTTC.

This clonotype appeared many times. The genes are TRBV20-1 and TRBJ1-3; a weak D match, TRBD1 (6 bases). V was trimmed by 2 bases and J by 0 bases, leaving 14 bases between them. This CDR3 spans 16 amino acids. Per the germline V gene, CDR1 is DFQATT and CDR2 is SNEGSKA (reference sequence). The CDR3 coding sequence is TGCAGTGCTAGACCTACAGGGATCAGCTCTGGAAACACCATATATTTT. Its translation: CSARPTGISSGNTIYF.

The rearrangement uses TRBV11-2 and TRBJ1-2, with a tentative D call TRBD1 (6 bases). Trimming pared 4 bases from V and 3 bases from J, leaving 18 bases between. The germline V gene encodes CDR1 SGHAT and CDR2 FQNNGV. There are 16 residues in the CDR3. The CDR3 coding sequence is TGTGCCAGCAGCTCGTGGCCCAGGGGTAGAGACTATGGCTACACCTTC. Protein: CASSSWPRGRDYGYTF.

This clonotype showed up just a few times. The chain combines TRBV5-1 with TRBJ2-6; D assignment may be TRBD1 or TRBD2 (5 bases each). Deletions cut 2 bases from V and 0 bases from J, with 6 bases between. The CDR3 spans 15 residues. The germline V gene encodes CDR1 SGHRS and CDR2 YFSETQ. The CDR3 sequence is CASSFGGSGANVLTF. CDR3 nucleotide sequence: TGCGCCAGCAGCTTTGGGGGCTCTGGGGCCAACGTCCTGACTTTC.

Only a few counts were recorded for this clonotype. J is TRBJ2-2 and V is TRBV7-2; D gene ambiguous. Trimming shortened V by 1 base and J by 7 bases, and 13 bases separated the two germline ends. CDR1 is SGHTA, CDR2 FQGNSA, per germline. This CDR3 spans 15 amino acids. CDR3 protein: CASSLGGGVNGELFF. As DNA, the CDR3 is TGTGCCAGCAGCTTAGGTGGTGGGGTTAACGGGGAGCTGTTTTTT.

The rearrangement joins TRBV5-1 to TRBJ2-5, with 9 nucleotides matching TRBD2. The CDR3 totals 15 residues. Germline V gives CDR1 SGHRS, CDR2 YFSETQ. J lost 5 bases, V lost 0 bases, and 5 bases had no gene match. CDR3 DNA: TGCGCCAGCAGCTTGGCCCTAGCGGGGTACGAGACCCAGTACTTC. It is translated as CASSLALAGYETQYF.

This chain uses TRBV7-8 with TRBJ2-2; 7 bases agree with TRBD1. The CDR3 has 14 residues. J lost 6 bases, V lost 5 bases, and 6 bases had no gene match. Germline CDR1 reads SGHVS; CDR2 reads FQNEAQ. The CDR3 bases are TGTGCCAGCAGCAATACAGGGGCTTCCGGGGAGCTGTTTTTT. Residues: CASSNTGASGELFF.

This clonotype was seen many times. V and J are TRBV28 and TRBJ1-2; D not resolved. Germline lookup yields CDR1 MDHEN and CDR2 SYDVKM. V lost 4 bases and J 3 bases, leaving 12 bases between the germline ends. The CDR3 is 14 residues long. The CDR3 nucleotides are TGTGCCAGCAGTTCGGGCAGAGCGGACTATGGCTACACCTTC. It translates to CASSSGRADYGYTF.

The V gene is TRBV28, the J gene TRBJ2-5, with unresolved D. CDR3 size: 14 residues. Trimming removed 6 bases at V and 2 bases at J, with 13 bases between. Looked up from germline, CDR1 is MDHEN and CDR2 is SYDVKM. CDR3 nucleotide sequence: TGTGCCAGCAGCGAAATGGGGATACAAGAGACCCAGTACTTC. As protein: CASSEMGIQETQYF. Using reference TRBV28 and TRBJ2-5 for the parts outside the CDR3, the full variable domain is DVKVTQSSRYLVKRTGEKVFLECVQDMDHENMFWYRQDPGLGLRLIYFSYDVKMKEKGDIPEGYSVSREKKERFSLILESASTNQTSMYLCASSEMGIQETQYFGPGTRLLVL.

The table lists this clonotype with many counts. The chain recombines TRBV27 with TRBJ2-3; D ambiguous. The CDR3 has 16 residues. The V gene's germline CDR1 is MNHEY and CDR2 SMNVEV (reference sequence). V gave up 3 bases and J gave up 2 bases, with 15 bases separating them. The CDR3 here is CASSLLGGHLTDTQYF. CDR3 nucleotides: TGTGCCAGCAGTTTGTTAGGTGGTCACCTCACAGATACGCAGTATTTT.

The J gene is TRBJ2-7, the V gene TRBV6-5, with D unresolved. CDR1 and CDR2 (germline): MNHEY, SVGAGI. Trimming removed 2 bases at V and 1 base at J, with 6 bases between. The CDR3 has 13 amino acids. This chain's CDR3 is CASSYKNSYEQYF. In nucleotides, the CDR3 is TGTGCCAGCAGTTACAAGAATTCCTACGAGCAGTACTTC.

The sample holds a few counts of this clonotype. This chain uses TRBV28 with TRBJ2-5; D possibly corresponds to TRBD2 (5 bases). Germline V CDR1 and CDR2: MDHEN, SYDVKM. This CDR3 has 12 residues. Trimming took 5 bases from V and 9 from J, leaving 13 bases between them. This CDR3 is CASSVGERAQYF. The CDR3 bases are TGTGCCAGCAGTGTAGGAGAGAGGGCCCAGTACTTC.

This clonotype came up a few times. The chain employs TRBV5-6 and TRBJ2-1; D not resolved. CDR1 is SGHDT, CDR2 YYEEEE, per germline. The CDR3 loop spans 15 amino acids. The V end lost 4 bases, the J end lost 2 bases, and 13 bases lay between the germline ends. CDR3 amino acids: CASSHRLRAYNEQFF. CDR3 nucleotides: TGTGCCAGCAGCCACCGACTCCGAGCCTACAATGAGCAGTTCTTC.

This clonotype was detected only a few times. The genes are TRBV7-2 and TRBJ1-2, with TRBD1 as a possible D gene (6 bases). V gave up 5 bases and J gave up 4 bases, with 14 bases separating them. Germline V gene sequence: CDR1 SGHTA, CDR2 FQGNSA. CDR3 length equals 14 residues. In DNA form, the CDR3 reads TGTGCCAGCAGCCCAGCAGGACAGACCTATGGCTACACCTTC. Its translation: CASSPAGQTYGYTF.

This clonotype has more than one count but fewer than ten. This rearrangement joins TRBV7-9 to TRBJ1-4; TRBD1 agrees at 10 bases. Germline CDR1 is SEHNR and CDR2 is FQNEAQ (reference sequence). The CDR3 contains 14 residues. V was clipped by 6 bases and J by 6 bases; unmatched bases: 4. The CDR3 loop reads CASSPTGGDEKLFF. Written as DNA, the CDR3 is TGTGCCAGCAGTCCGACAGGGGGCGATGAAAAACTGTTTTTT.

This clonotype was detected a few times. J is TRBJ1-6 and V is TRBV27; 7 bases are shared with TRBD1. The CDR3 spans 18 residues. Trimming at V came to 5 bases and at J to 5 bases, leaving 15 bases not matched to a gene. From germline, CDR1 is MNHEY and CDR2 SMNVEV (reference sequence). The DNA of the CDR3 is TGTGCCAGCAGTCTGCAACCCTTTGGACAGGCCGATAATTCACCCCTCCACTTT. It is translated as CASSLQPFGQADNSPLHF.

This clonotype was found many times. The chain employs TRBV28 and TRBJ2-7, with 7 bases fitting TRBD1. This CDR3 is built from 14 residues. Unmatched junction bases numbered 6, after V lost 6 bases and J lost 1 base. Germline lookup yields CDR1 MDHEN and CDR2 SYDVKM. The CDR3 DNA reads TGTGCCAGCAGCCTTACAGGGGTTTCCTACGAGCAGTACTTC. Translating it yields CASSLTGVSYEQYF.

This clonotype was observed many times. The J gene is TRBJ2-1, the V gene TRBV28; 8 nucleotides align to TRBD2. V was pared by 6 bases and J by 9 bases, with 4 bases of the junction left unmatched. In germline, CDR1 is MDHEN, CDR2 SYDVKM. The CDR3 has 12 residues. The CDR3 reads CASSGGAFEQFF. The DNA for the CDR3 is TGTGCCAGCAGCGGGGGGGCCTTTGAGCAGTTCTTC.